Each of the 16 T cell receptor beta chains below was sequenced from the same sample in a study of OX40 agonist ivuxolimab in advanced cancers. The protocol was immunoSEQ multiplex PCR, while the TCRdb copy is restricted to in-frame clones and leaves out a portion. The table lists under 85,000 clones, approximately 83% of them singletons. Sequenced here: CD4+ or CD8+ T cells sorted from blood, sampled in a trial of the OX40 agonist ivuxolimab. These receptor sequences come from an adult with an advanced solid tumor such as melanoma, head and neck, liver or kidney cancer.

This clone was counted a few times. V and J are TRBV9 and TRBJ2-6; no clear D. Germline V gene sequence: CDR1 SGDLS, CDR2 YYNGEE. Trimming pared 0 bases from V and 0 bases from J, leaving 4 bases between. CDR3 size: 15 residues. The CDR3 nucleotides are TGTGCCAGCAGCGTAGGCAGCTCTGGGGCCAACGTCCTGACTTTC. Its protein is CASSVGSSGANVLTF.

The J gene is TRBJ1-1, the V gene TRBV7-3, with D tentatively TRBD1 (6 bases). The CDR3 has 15 amino acids. V was pared by 5 bases and J by 3 bases, with 16 bases between. Per the germline V gene, CDR1 is SGHTA and CDR2 is FQGTGA. The CDR3 loop reads CASSPPPGGHTEAFF. For the CDR3, the DNA is TGTGCCAGCAGCCCCCCCCCGGGGGGGCACACTGAAGCTTTCTTT.

The chain carries TRBV5-5 and TRBJ2-1, with TRBD2 identical over 11 bases. Germline V gene data show CDR1 as SGHKS and CDR2 as YYEKEE (reference sequence). With 3 bases clipped from V and 0 bases from J, the junction kept 5 bases outside the gene matches. This CDR3 spans 17 amino acids. The CDR3: CASSSFTSGSSYNEQFF. Here the CDR3 DNA reads TGTGCCAGCAGCTCCTTCACTAGCGGGAGCTCCTACAATGAGCAGTTCTTC.

The genes are TRBV7-2 and TRBJ1-2, with D uncertain. Between the trimmed V and J ends, which lost 5 bases and 4 bases, there was a span of 14 bases. This CDR3 is built from 14 residues. Germline loops: CDR1 SGHTA, CDR2 FQGNSA. In nucleotides, the CDR3 is TGTGCCAGCAGCCCAGGAGCGGCGGGCTATGGCTACACCTTC. The encoded protein is CASSPGAAGYGYTF.

This chain uses TRBV19 with TRBJ2-1; 13 bases map to TRBD2. This CDR3 region has 16 residues. The V and J ends lost 4 bases and 6 bases, in that order; junction bases with no gene match: 6. Looked up from germline, CDR1 is LNHDA and CDR2 is SQIVND (reference sequence). The CDR3 DNA sequence: TGTGCCAGTAGTACCAGGACTAGCGGGGGATCCAATGAGCAGTTCTTC. It is translated as CASSTRTSGGSNEQFF.

The chain has TRBV5-1 and TRBJ1-1, with 8 bases identical to TRBD1. Germline V lookup: CDR1 SGHRS, CDR2 YFSETQ. The CDR3 length is 14 residues. V was pared by 0 bases and J by 3 bases, with 1 base of the junction left unmatched. The CDR3 sequence is CASSLEDRDTEAFF. CDR3 coding DNA: TGCGCCAGCAGCTTGGAGGACAGGGACACTGAAGCTTTCTTT.

This clone has a handful of counts. CDR3 amino acids: CASSPGRAGLEKLFF. The CDR3 nucleotides read TGCGCCAGCAGCCCCGGGCGGGCCGGTTTGGAAAAACTGTTTTTT. The V call is TRBV5-1, the J call TRBJ1-4; no clear D gene. The CDR3 totals 15 residues. Per the germline V gene, CDR1 is SGHRS and CDR2 is YFSETQ. Deletions cut 4 bases from V and 8 bases from J, with 18 bases between. Complete variable domain (other parts from reference TRBV5-1 and TRBJ1-4): KAGVTQTPRYLIKTRGQQVTLSCSPISGHRSVSWYQQTPGQGLQFLFEYFSETQRNKGNFPGRFSGRQFSNSRSEMNVSTLELGDSALYLCASSPGRAGLEKLFFGSGTQLSVL.

The rearrangement links TRBV4-3 to TRBJ1-2, with D hard to call. V was clipped by 0 bases and J by 7 bases, with 15 bases between them. Germline CDR1 and CDR2: LGHNA and YSLEER. The CDR3 spans 15 residues. CDR3 DNA sequence: TGCGCCAGCAGCCAAGAAGAACGAGGCCAGGTTGGCTACACCTTC. Amino acids: CASSQEERGQVGYTF.

The rearrangement links TRBV14 to TRBJ1-2; D unclear. V gave up 1 base and J gave up 2 bases, with 14 bases separating them. CDR1 and CDR2 from the germline V gene are SGHDN and FVKESK. The CDR3 sequence is 16 residues long. DNA for the CDR3: TGTGCCAGCAGCCAAGCGGATGGAAGGGCAAACTATGGCTACACCTTC. This gives the protein CASSQADGRANYGYTF. Full variable domain (remainder filled in from reference TRBV14 and TRBJ1-2): EAGVTQFPSHSVIEKGQTVTLRCDPISGHDNLYWYRRVMGKEIKFLLHFVKESKQDESGMPNNRFLAERTGGTYSTLKVQPAELEDSGVYFCASSQADGRANYGYTFGSGTRLTVV.

V usage is TRBV5-4 and J usage is TRBJ1-2; unclear D gene. Trimming removed 5 bases at V and 8 bases at J, with 16 bases between. The CDR3 covers 13 residues. CDR1 is SGHNT and CDR2 is YYREEE in the germline V gene (reference sequence). The CDR3 DNA reads TGTGCCAGCAGGTTTCGTGGAGTGGCCGGCTACACCTTC. It specifies CASRFRGVAGYTF.

The chain combines TRBV18 with TRBJ1-5; unclear D gene. Trimming removed 3 bases from V and 2 bases from J, with 8 bases in between. CDR3 size: 14 residues. Germline CDR1 is KGHSH and CDR2 is LQKENI. The CDR3 spells CASSPSGGNQPQHF. Here the CDR3 DNA reads TGTGCCAGCTCACCCTCTGGGGGCAATCAGCCCCAGCATTTT.

The chain links TRBV4-2 to TRBJ2-1, with D unresolved. The germline V and J ends were trimmed by 0 bases and 6 bases, with 9 bases remaining between them. This CDR3 is built from 14 residues. CDR1 LGHNA and CDR2 YNFKEQ come from the germline V gene. CDR3 nucleotide sequence: TGTGCCAGCAGCCAAGATAAGGCTACCAATGAGCAGTTCTTC. Translating gives CASSQDKATNEQFF.

The chain employs TRBV7-2 and TRBJ1-4; perhaps TRBD1 as D (6 bases). The CDR3 sequence is 17 residues long. Per germline, CDR1 SGHTA and CDR2 FQGNSA. Trimming pared 5 bases from V and 5 bases from J, leaving 21 bases between. Here the CDR3 DNA reads TGTGCCAGCAGCCCGGGGCCAGGGGCCGTTTTCAATGAAAAACTGTTTTTT. It yields the protein CASSPGPGAVFNEKLFF.

The CDR3 nucleotides are TGTGCCAGCCCCCGAGGGCGGGAGAACGGGGAGCTGTTTTTT. Amino acid sequence: CASPRGRENGELFF. V is TRBV6-1 and J is TRBJ2-2, with 7 bases aligning to TRBD2. This CDR3 has 14 residues. Germline CDR1 and CDR2: MNHNS and SASEGT. The ends lost 8 bases at V and 7 bases at J; junction bases unmatched: 10.

The V call is TRBV7-2, the J call TRBJ2-1; 10 bases are a match to TRBD2. V shed 5 bases and J 9 bases; nucleotides not matched to a gene: 16. The CDR3 length is 17 residues. Per the germline V gene, CDR1 is SGHTA and CDR2 is FQGNSA. The DNA for the CDR3 is TGTGCCAGCAGCACCCCCTTCGGCAAGCGGGGGGGCGGTGAGCAGTTCTTC. This codes for CASSTPFGKRGGGEQFF.

CDR3 region: CASSEALARRSGGYTF. CDR3 DNA sequence: TGTGCCAGCAGTGAGGCCTTGGCCCGAAGAAGCGGGGGCTACACCTTC. This chain links TRBV2 with TRBJ1-2; unclear D gene. Germline CDR1 reads SNHLY; CDR2 reads FYNNEI. V lost 3 bases to trimming and J lost 8 bases, with 22 bases between them. This CDR3 is 16 amino acids long.